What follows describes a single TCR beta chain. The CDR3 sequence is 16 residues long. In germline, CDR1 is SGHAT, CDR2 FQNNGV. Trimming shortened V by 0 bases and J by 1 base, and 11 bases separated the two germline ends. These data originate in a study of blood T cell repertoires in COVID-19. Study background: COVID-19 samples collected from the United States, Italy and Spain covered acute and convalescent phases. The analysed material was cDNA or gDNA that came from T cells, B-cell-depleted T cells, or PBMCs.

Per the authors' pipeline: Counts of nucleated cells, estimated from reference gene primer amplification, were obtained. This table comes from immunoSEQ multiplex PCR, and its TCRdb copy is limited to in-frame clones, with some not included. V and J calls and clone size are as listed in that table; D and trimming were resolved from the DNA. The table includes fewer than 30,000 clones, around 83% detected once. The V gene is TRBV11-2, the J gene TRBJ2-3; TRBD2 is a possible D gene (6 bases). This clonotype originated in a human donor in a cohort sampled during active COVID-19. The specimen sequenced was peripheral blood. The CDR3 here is CASSLDRGGGTDTQYF. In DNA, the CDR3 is TGTGCCAGCAGCTTAGATCGTGGCGGGGGCACAGATACGCAGTATTTT. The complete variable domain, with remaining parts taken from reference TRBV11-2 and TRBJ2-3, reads EAGVAQSPRYKIIEKRQSVAFWCNPISGHATLYWYQQILGQGPKLLIQFQNNGVVDDSQLPKDRFSAERLKGVDSTLKIQPAKLEDSAVYLCASSLDRGGGTDTQYFGPGTRLTVL.